This T cell receptor (beta chain) derives from a study of blood T cell repertoires in COVID-19. Study details: The United States, Italy and Spain supplied acute and convalescent COVID-19 samples. Sample material is recorded as cDNA or gDNA derived from T cells, B-cell-depleted T cells, or PBMCs.

In the study's own analysis: Counts of nucleated cells, estimated from reference gene primer amplification, were obtained. Assay: immunoSEQ multiplex PCR; the TCRdb copy retains only in-frame clones and omits some. Clone size and the V and J calls come from that table; the DNA yielded D and trimming. The data contain nearly 250,000 clones, about 80% of them seen just once; the ten biggest clones take up under 2%. In germline, CDR1 is SQVTM, CDR2 ANQGSEA. The CDR3 is 13 amino acids. V was shortened by 8 bases and J by 2 bases, with 13 bases between the two germline ends. This chain connects TRBV29-1 to TRBJ2-1; possibly TRBD2 for D (5 bases). The material sequenced was peripheral blood. This sequence was found in an elderly woman with acute or convalescent COVID-19. The CDR3 is CSCEGRPYNEQFF. In nucleotides, the CDR3 is TGCAGCTGCGAGGGCCGTCCCTACAATGAGCAGTTCTTC.